The 32 T cell receptor beta chains listed next were all sequenced from one sample in a study of siplizumab effects on memory and regulatory T cells. Using immunoSEQ multiplex PCR, the repertoire was profiled, and TCRdb retains in-frame clones only, with some absent. Seen here are approximately 110,000 clones, about 91% observed once, and the top ten hold 0.65% to 0.9%. The sequencing sample was made of Tregs sorted from blood. The receptors here all came from a human donor in good health.

The rearrangement uses TRBV6-1 and TRBJ1-2, with 8 bases identical to TRBD1. With V trimmed by 5 bases and J by 4 bases, 3 bases remained unmatched. Germline CDR1 MNHNS, CDR2 SASEGT. The CDR3 has 13 residues. The CDR3 loop reads CASSLTGAYGYTF. The CDR3 DNA sequence: TGTGCCAGCAGTTTGACAGGGGCCTATGGCTACACCTTC.

The chain uses TRBV5-1 and TRBJ2-7; 11 bases line up with TRBD1. The ends lost 0 bases at V and 4 bases at J; junction bases unmatched: 3. This CDR3 spans 15 amino acids. The germline CDR1 and CDR2 sequences are SGHRS and YFSETQ. DNA of the CDR3: TGCGCCAGCAGCTTGGCGGGACAGGGGGGGTACGAGCAGTACTTC. Protein product: CASSLAGQGGYEQYF.

The chain employs TRBV6-1 and TRBJ1-5; 8 nucleotides align to TRBD1. The CDR3 is made up of 15 amino acids. V gave up 5 bases and J gave up 6 bases; unmatched junction bases: 9. CDR1 and CDR2 from the germline V gene are MNHNS and SASEGT. CDR3 loop: CASSPGQVDGQPQHF. The DNA of the CDR3 is TGTGCCAGCAGTCCGGGACAGGTTGATGGTCAGCCCCAGCATTTT.

This chain uses TRBV5-1 with TRBJ2-3, with TRBD1 matching over 9 bases. After removal of 3 bases from V and 5 bases from J, the junction contained 4 bases not matched to a gene. From germline, CDR1 is SGHRS and CDR2 YFSETQ. The CDR3 runs to 14 residues. The CDR3 region has the DNA TGCGCCAGCAGCTCAGGACAGGGGTTAGATACGCAGTATTTT. Translating it yields CASSSGQGLDTQYF. Together with reference TRBV5-1 and TRBJ2-3, the CDR3 gives the full variable domain: KAGVTQTPRYLIKTRGQQVTLSCSPISGHRSVSWYQQTPGQGLQFLFEYFSETQRNKGNFPGRFSGRQFSNSRSEMNVSTLELGDSALYLCASSSGQGLDTQYFGPGTRLTVL.

Comments on this clone: An end of the junction differs from the germline gene, which may be a read error. This chain joins TRBV7-7 and TRBJ2-6; D call uncertain. Per germline, CDR1 SSHAT and CDR2 FNYEAQ (reference sequence). CDR3 length: 18 residues. CDR3 region: CASSIKRVPQSRADVLTF. CDR3 DNA: TGTGCCAGCAGCATCAAAAGAGTGCCACAAAGTCGGGCCGACGTCCTGACTTTC.

The V gene is TRBV2, the J gene TRBJ2-3; D unclear. Trimming stripped 6 bases from V and 3 bases from J, with 4 bases between. The CDR3 contains 11 residues. Germline CDR1 and CDR2: SNHLY and FYNNEI. CDR3 protein: CASRVTDTQYF. The CDR3 DNA is TGTGCCAGCAGAGTAACAGATACGCAGTATTTT.

The chain carries TRBV9 and TRBJ1-3; 8 bases line up with TRBD1. The CDR3 extends over 16 amino acids. The V gene's germline CDR1 is SGDLS and CDR2 YYNGEE. Trimming cost V 0 bases and J 3 bases; bases outside gene matches: 5. The CDR3 reads CASSVDVRGLGNTIYF. Here the CDR3 DNA reads TGTGCCAGCAGCGTAGATGTCAGGGGGCTTGGAAACACCATATATTTT. Combining the CDR3 with reference TRBV9 and TRBJ1-3 gives the whole variable domain DSGVTQTPKHLITATGQRVTLRCSPRSGDLSVYWYQQSLDQGLQFLIQYYNGEERAKGNILERFSAQQFPDLHSELNLSSLELGDSALYFCASSVDVRGLGNTIYFGEGSWLTVV.

The V and J genes are TRBV9 and TRBJ1-1, with no clear D. CDR1 is SGDLS and CDR2 is YYNGEE in the germline V gene. Trimming removed 4 bases at V and 4 bases at J, with 20 bases between. The CDR3 extends over 16 amino acids. CDR3 nucleotides: TGTGCCAGCAGCCCCGGTGATTGGTCTTTGGCCACTGAAGCTTTCTTT. It is translated as CASSPGDWSLATEAFF.

V is TRBV19 and J is TRBJ1-1; D unresolved. The V end was cut by 3 bases, the J end by 6 bases, with 5 bases between. The germline V gene encodes CDR1 LNHDA and CDR2 SQIVND (reference sequence). This CDR3 is built from 11 residues. This CDR3 is CASSMRSEAFF. The CDR3 region has the DNA TGTGCCAGTAGTATGCGCTCTGAAGCTTTCTTT.

The chain recombines TRBV15 with TRBJ1-1; D remains ambiguous. Between the trimmed V and J ends, which lost 0 bases and 10 bases, there was a span of 15 bases. The CDR3 is 14 amino acids. Germline lookup yields CDR1 LNHNV and CDR2 YYDKDF (reference sequence). DNA for the CDR3: TGTGCCACCAGCAGAGATGGTATACGGGAAGGAGCTTTCTTT. It yields the protein CATSRDGIREGAFF.

The chain links TRBV2 to TRBJ2-1; D is unresolved. Per germline, CDR1 SNHLY and CDR2 FYNNEI. CDR3 length equals 10 residues. The V end lost 8 bases, the J end lost 8 bases, and 7 bases lay between the germline ends. CDR3 in amino acids: CASGDDEQFF. As DNA, the CDR3 is TGTGCCAGCGGAGATGATGAGCAGTTCTTC.

The genes are TRBV5-1 and TRBJ1-2; possibly TRBD1 for D (6 bases). Trimming took off 7 bases at V and 5 bases at J, with 21 bases between the two ends. From germline, CDR1 is SGHRS and CDR2 YFSETQ. This CDR3 comprises 15 residues. CDR3 DNA sequence: TGCGCCAGCGCATCCTCGGTAGGGGGTGATTATGGCTACACCTTC. It encodes CASASSVGGDYGYTF.

This chain connects TRBV9 to TRBJ1-6; D not resolved. From germline, CDR1 is SGDLS and CDR2 YYNGEE. With 2 bases removed from V and 1 base from J, the gap between germline ends came to 13 bases. The CDR3 extends over 17 amino acids. The CDR3 here is CASSVGEEASYNSPLHF. CDR3 DNA: TGTGCCAGCAGCGTCGGGGAGGAAGCATCCTATAATTCACCCCTCCACTTT.

The chain is built from TRBV5-6 and TRBJ1-4; the D is unclear. The CDR3 consists of 14 residues. Trimming stripped 3 bases from V and 5 bases from J, with 11 bases between. Per germline, CDR1 SGHDT and CDR2 YYEEEE. The CDR3 bases are TGTGCCAGCAGCTCCACCCCCGGAAATGAAAAACTGTTTTTT. Its protein is CASSSTPGNEKLFF.

In nucleotides, the CDR3 is TGTGCCAGCTCACCAAGGGGCTTTGGGGGCTACACCTTC. Translated, it gives CASSPRGFGGYTF. The genes are TRBV18 and TRBJ1-2; D may be TRBD1 (5 bases). The CDR3 is 13 residues long. Trimming took off 2 bases at V and 8 bases at J, with 12 bases between the two ends. Germline V gene lookup returns CDR1 KGHSH and CDR2 LQKENI.

J is TRBJ2-7 and V is TRBV6-6, with D maybe TRBD1 (5 bases). This CDR3 is built from 15 residues. Germline assignment: CDR1 MNHNY and CDR2 SVGAGI (reference sequence). Trimming removed 1 base from V and 3 bases from J, with 13 bases in between. The chain's CDR3 is CASSYWQGRNYEQYF. The CDR3 nucleotides read TGTGCCAGCAGTTACTGGCAGGGTAGAAACTACGAGCAGTACTTC.

The V call is TRBV11-1, the J call TRBJ2-4; D is possibly TRBD2 (6 bases). Germline V CDR1 and CDR2: SGHAT, FQDESV (reference sequence). Trimming stripped 4 bases from V and 0 bases from J, with 13 bases between. The CDR3 consists of 16 residues. The CDR3 is CASSSGGPRAKNIQYF. CDR3 DNA: TGTGCCAGCAGCTCCGGAGGGCCGAGAGCCAAAAACATTCAGTACTTC.

The chain's CDR3 is CASSLRTVGDQQFF. In nucleotides, the CDR3 is TGTGCCAGCAGCTTGCGGACCGTCGGGGATCAGCAGTTCTTC. This chain links TRBV11-3 with TRBJ2-1; possibly TRBD2 for D (5 bases). The germline gives CDR1 SGHNT, CDR2 YENEEA. This CDR3 is built from 14 residues. Trimming cost V 3 bases and J 11 bases, with 17 bases left between them.

The V and J genes are TRBV14 and TRBJ1-1; D is undetermined. V lost 4 bases to trimming and J lost 4 bases, with 19 bases between them. Germline CDR1 and CDR2: SGHDN and FVKESK. CDR3 length: 16 amino acids. In DNA, the CDR3 is TGTGCCAGCAGCCCGGAGTGGTGGCGGGGAGTCACTGAAGCTTTCTTT. Its translation is CASSPEWWRGVTEAFF.

The CDR3 spells CASSYWTGTYQETQYF. DNA for the CDR3: TGTGCCAGCAGTTACTGGACAGGGACGTACCAAGAGACCCAGTACTTC. This rearrangement joins TRBV6-5 to TRBJ2-5; 8 positions match TRBD1. This CDR3 has 16 amino acids. V lost 1 base, J lost 0 bases, and 4 bases stayed unmatched. Germline loops: CDR1 MNHEY, CDR2 SVGAGI.

With regard to this clone: At one boundary the junction diverges from the germline segment, which might be a read error. The J gene is TRBJ2-7, the V gene TRBV6-5, with no clear D. Germline V CDR1 and CDR2: MNHEY, SVGAGI. The CDR3 totals 13 residues. CDR3 region: CASNYSLTYEQYF. CDR3 sequence (DNA): TGTGCCAGCAATTACAGCCTGACCTACGAGCAGTACTTC.

The chain joins TRBV9 to TRBJ2-7; weak D call: TRBD2 (6 bases). This CDR3 is built from 14 residues. Germline-derived CDR1 and CDR2 are SGDLS and YYNGEE. The germline V and J ends were trimmed by 3 bases and 6 bases, with 16 bases remaining between them. The CDR3 bases are TGTGCCAGCAGCGCGGGACTTGCGATAGGCGAGCAGTACTTC. Translation gives CASSAGLAIGEQYF.

This chain links TRBV14 with TRBJ2-7; D is tentatively TRBD1 or TRBD2 (6 bases each). The ends were cut back, 4 bases at V and 4 bases at J, with 17 bases in the middle. The length of the CDR3 is 15 residues. Germline V CDR1 and CDR2: SGHDN, FVKESK. CDR3 protein: CASSLAWGAGYEQYF. The CDR3 DNA reads TGTGCCAGCAGCCTAGCTTGGGGGGCAGGGTACGAGCAGTACTTC.

The CDR3 is CASSQDGATNEKLFF. The CDR3 DNA reads TGTGCCAGCAGCCAAGACGGCGCAACTAATGAAAAACTGTTTTTT. V and J are TRBV4-2 and TRBJ1-4; unclear D gene. This CDR3 contains 15 residues. Germline CDR1 and CDR2: LGHNA and YNFKEQ. The germline V and J ends were trimmed by 0 bases and 0 bases, with 5 bases remaining between them.

V is TRBV2 and J is TRBJ1-2, with TRBD1 matching over 7 bases. This CDR3 comprises 13 residues. V trimming: 7 bases; J trimming: 2 bases; junction bases outside the gene matches: 4. From germline, CDR1 is SNHLY and CDR2 FYNNEI. The CDR3 protein is CASNPGQNYGYTF. CDR3 coding DNA: TGTGCCAGCAACCCGGGACAGAACTATGGCTACACCTTC.

The V call is TRBV6-6, the J call TRBJ1-5, with a possible D match to TRBD1 (6 bases). The germline CDR1 and CDR2 sequences are MNHNY and SVGAGI (reference sequence). V lost 2 bases to trimming and J lost 6 bases, with 11 bases between them. The CDR3 consists of 14 residues. Here the CDR3 DNA reads TGTGCCAGCAGTTACAGCGGGGGCACTCAGCCCCAGCATTTT. It yields the protein CASSYSGGTQPQHF.

On this clone: Other nucleotide sequences from this sample produce the same CDR3. The chain combines TRBV7-9 with TRBJ1-5; possibly TRBD1 for D (6 bases). CDR1 is SEHNR and CDR2 is FQNEAQ in the germline V gene (reference sequence). Trimming stripped 0 bases from V and 3 bases from J, with 9 bases between. This CDR3 is 15 amino acids long. This CDR3 is CASSLAGGSNQPQHF. The DNA for the CDR3 is TGTGCCAGCAGCTTAGCAGGGGGTTCCAATCAGCCCCAGCATTTT.

The chain recombines TRBV19 with TRBJ1-5, with 8 bases matching TRBD1. CDR3 length equals 15 residues. Losses at the gene ends were 3 bases for V and 4 bases for J; bases not matched to a gene: 5. The germline V gene has CDR1 LNHDA and CDR2 SQIVND (reference sequence). This chain's CDR3 is CASSIRQGWNQPQHF. CDR3 coding DNA: TGTGCCAGTAGTATTAGACAGGGGTGGAATCAGCCCCAGCATTTT.

The chain couples TRBV6-1 to TRBJ1-1; perhaps TRBD1 as D (5 bases). Germline CDR1 and CDR2: MNHNS and SASEGT. V shed 6 bases and J shed 1 base, with 9 bases lying between them. The CDR3 spans 13 residues. The CDR3 region is CASRIGGNTEAFF. The CDR3, as DNA: TGTGCCAGCAGAATCGGGGGGAACACTGAAGCTTTCTTT.

This clone was counted a single time. V and J are TRBV5-5 and TRBJ2-3, with no clear D. The V end lost 0 bases, the J end lost 5 bases, and 1 base lay between the germline ends. The CDR3 has 11 residues. CDR1 and CDR2 from the germline V gene are SGHKS and YYEKEE (reference sequence). The CDR3 sequence is CASSLEDTQYF. DNA for the CDR3: TGTGCCAGCAGCTTGGAAGATACGCAGTATTTT.

V and J are TRBV19 and TRBJ1-1; perhaps TRBD1 as D (5 bases). Germline-derived CDR1 and CDR2 are LNHDA and SQIVND (reference sequence). The CDR3 is 15 residues long. V lost 5 bases and J lost 0, with 13 bases in between. The CDR3 here is CASSVTGTLNTEAFF. Written as DNA, the CDR3 is TGTGCCAGTAGTGTGACCGGGACCTTGAACACTGAAGCTTTCTTT.

The chain couples TRBV27 to TRBJ1-1, with 7 bases that match TRBD1. This CDR3 region has 14 residues. The V gene end was trimmed by 5 bases and the J gene end by 4 bases; junction bases not matched to a gene: 7. Germline CDR1 and CDR2: MNHEY and SMNVEV (reference sequence). CDR3 amino acids: CASSADRRLTEAFF. The CDR3 bases are TGTGCCAGCAGTGCGGACAGGCGGCTCACTGAAGCTTTCTTT.